This passage covers 22 T cell receptor beta chains from one sample sequenced in a study of T cell changes during pregnancy in multiple sclerosis. Sequencing was performed with immunoSEQ multiplex PCR; in TCRdb, only in-frame clones are kept and a portion is missing. The sample consists of approximately 60,000 clones, 91% of them appearing once. The input for sequencing was peripheral blood, taken before pregnancy. These receptors originate from a female donor with multiple sclerosis, enrolled in a pregnancy study.

This chain joins TRBV7-9 and TRBJ1-1; a possible D gene is TRBD1 (6 bases). CDR1 is SEHNR, CDR2 FQNEAQ, per germline (reference sequence). V lost 5 bases to trimming and J lost 0 bases, with 10 bases between them. This CDR3 has 14 residues. The CDR3 sequence is CASSNRAMNTEAFF. The DNA of the CDR3 is TGTGCCAGCAGCAACAGGGCCATGAACACTGAAGCTTTCTTT.

The rearrangement joins TRBV27 to TRBJ1-6; D is perhaps TRBD1 (5 bases). CDR1 MNHEY and CDR2 SMNVEV come from the germline V gene (reference sequence). The ends were cut back, 4 bases at V and 7 bases at J, with 14 bases in the middle. The CDR3 is made up of 15 amino acids. CDR3 in amino acids: CASSSGGLGNSPLHF. CDR3 nucleotide sequence: TGTGCCAGCAGTTCGGGGGGTTTGGGAAATTCACCCCTCCACTTT.

This clone was recorded once. This chain uses TRBV9 with TRBJ2-2; D remains unclear. The CDR3 is made up of 13 amino acids. CDR1 and CDR2 from the germline V gene are SGDLS and YYNGEE. Deletions cut 2 bases from V and 8 bases from J, with 10 bases between. The CDR3 DNA sequence: TGTGCCAGCAGCGTTGACCCCGGGGGGGAGCTGTTTTTT. It specifies CASSVDPGGELFF.

This chain connects TRBV18 to TRBJ1-2; weak D call: TRBD1 (5 bases). V dropped 0 bases and J dropped 7 bases, with 12 bases sitting between them. CDR1 is KGHSH and CDR2 is LQKENI in the germline V gene. The CDR3 is 14 amino acids. In nucleotides, the CDR3 is TGTGCCAGCTCACCACCAGTCAGGGAATCTGGCTACACCTTC. Translation: CASSPPVRESGYTF.

The chain couples TRBV11-2 to TRBJ2-3, with D perhaps matching TRBD2 (6 bases). With 1 base removed from V and 1 base from J, the gap between germline ends came to 12 bases. Germline CDR1 and CDR2: SGHAT and FQNNGV. This CDR3 region has 16 residues. The CDR3 DNA follows: TGTGCCAGCAGCTTAGTTAGGAAGCGGGGCACAGATACGCAGTATTTT. It codes for CASSLVRKRGTDTQYF.

The chain carries TRBV30 and TRBJ1-4; 8 nucleotides match TRBD1. Trimming took 0 bases from V and 8 from J; bases not matched to a gene: 2. Germline V lookup: CDR1 GTSNPN, CDR2 SVGIG (reference sequence). This CDR3 has 13 residues. CDR3 in DNA: TGTGCCTGGAGTGTTTGGACAGGGGAAAAACTGTTTTTT. Protein sequence: CAWSVWTGEKLFF.

The gene calls are TRBV7-2 and TRBJ2-1, with D perhaps TRBD2 (6 bases). Germline V gene lookup returns CDR1 SGHTA and CDR2 FQGNSA. The CDR3 extends over 14 amino acids. The germline V and J ends were trimmed by 5 bases and 6 bases, with 14 bases remaining between them. CDR3 sequence (DNA): TGTGCCAGCAGCGGGCATAGCGGTTCCAATGAGCAGTTCTTC. Translated, it gives CASSGHSGSNEQFF.

As concerns this clone: Its ends do not fully match the called genes, so a read error is possible. The chain carries TRBV5-1 and TRBJ1-1; 10 bases line up with TRBD1. The length of the CDR3 is 13 residues. Per the germline V gene, CDR1 is SGHRS and CDR2 is YFSETQ. CDR3 sequence reads: CASSLRQGAASIF. DNA of the CDR3: TGCGCCAGCAGCTTAAGACAGGGGGCTGCGAGCATCTTT.

This chain joins TRBV5-1 and TRBJ2-2; no reliable D call. Germline CDR1 is SGHRS and CDR2 is YFSETQ. Trimming pared 0 bases from V and 1 base from J, leaving 4 bases between. The CDR3 has 14 residues. The CDR3 here is CASSLGQNTGELFF. CDR3 coding DNA: TGCGCCAGCAGCTTGGGGCAGAACACCGGGGAGCTGTTTTTT.

The count of this clone is one. Written as DNA, the CDR3 is TGTGCCAGCAGCAAAGGCAGTCATGGCTACACCTTC. Protein product: CASSKGSHGYTF. The J gene is TRBJ1-2, the V gene TRBV21-1; the D call in the table, TRBD1, was not verified against the DNA. TRBV21-1 counts as a pseudogene. CDR3 length equals 12 residues.

This chain uses TRBV19 with TRBJ1-2; 7 bases match TRBD1. Germline CDR1 and CDR2: LNHDA and SQIVND (reference sequence). With V trimmed by 5 bases and J by 3 bases, 6 bases remained unmatched. The CDR3 length is 14 residues. The CDR3 loop is CASSPRDRDYGYTF. CDR3 nucleotides: TGTGCCAGTAGTCCACGGGACAGAGACTATGGCTACACCTTC.

The CDR3: CASSYRGRGTEAFF. In DNA form, the CDR3 reads TGTGCCAGCAGTTACCGTGGCAGGGGTACTGAAGCTTTCTTT. This sequence joins TRBV6-5 and TRBJ1-1; TRBD1 is a possible D gene (6 bases). CDR1 and CDR2 (germline): MNHEY, SVGAGI. Trimming removed 2 bases from V and 5 bases from J, with 12 bases in between. The CDR3 has 14 amino acids.

The rearrangement joins TRBV2 to TRBJ2-1; D perhaps matches TRBD2 (6 bases). Trimming took 4 bases from V and 12 from J, leaving 19 bases between them. Germline V gives CDR1 SNHLY, CDR2 FYNNEI. This CDR3 spans 14 amino acids. DNA of the CDR3: TGTGCCAGCAGTGTAATTAGCGGCTCCTTAACGCAGTTCTTC. Translated: CASSVISGSLTQFF.

The V and J genes are TRBV15 and TRBJ1-5; 9 positions agree with TRBD1. The J segment lost 4 bases and the V segment lost 4 bases, leaving 5 bases of the junction unmatched. This CDR3 contains 15 residues. Germline CDR1 reads LNHNV; CDR2 reads YYDKDF (reference sequence). The CDR3 region is CATSTQQGANQPQHF. CDR3 bases: TGTGCCACCAGCACCCAACAGGGGGCTAATCAGCCCCAGCATTTT.

The rearrangement joins TRBV4-3 to TRBJ1-1; TRBD1 matches 8 bases. Germline V gene sequence: CDR1 LGHNA, CDR2 YSLEER. CDR3 length: 14 amino acids. V trimming: 5 bases; J trimming: 1 base; junction bases outside the gene matches: 3. CDR3 bases: TGCGCCAGCAGCTACGGACAGGGGAACACTGAAGCTTTCTTT. Residues: CASSYGQGNTEAFF.

Here the CDR3 reads CASSEQGATYEQYF. The CDR3 coding sequence is TGTGCCAGCAGTGAACAGGGGGCCACCTACGAGCAGTACTTC. The V call is TRBV6-1, the J call TRBJ2-7; 8 bases map to TRBD1. The CDR3 is 14 residues long. Germline lookup yields CDR1 MNHNS and CDR2 SASEGT. V shed 2 bases and J 2 bases; nucleotides not matched to a gene: 2.

This clone was seen a single time. The J gene is TRBJ1-1, the V gene TRBV7-9, with D maybe TRBD1 (5 bases). CDR1 and CDR2 (germline): SEHNR, FQNEAQ (reference sequence). V was pared by 5 bases and J by 11 bases, with 18 bases between. The CDR3 consists of 13 residues. Here the CDR3 reads CASSLLGGIGAFF. The CDR3 region has the DNA TGTGCCAGCAGCCTTCTGGGGGGGATTGGGGCTTTCTTT.

The chain combines TRBV7-2 with TRBJ2-1; 14 bases align to TRBD2. Germline V gene lookup returns CDR1 SGHTA and CDR2 FQGNSA. With V trimmed by 6 bases and J by 9 bases, 10 bases remained unmatched. The CDR3 extends over 16 amino acids. The CDR3 DNA sequence: TGTGCCAGCAGTGTAGCTCGGACTAGCGGGGGGAGTGAGCAGTTCTTC. Amino acids: CASSVARTSGGSEQFF.

The chain recombines TRBV27 with TRBJ1-2, with TRBD1 matching over 11 bases. The CDR3 contains 16 residues. Germline CDR1 MNHEY, CDR2 SMNVEV (reference sequence). The junction had 4 bases not matched to a gene; V was cut back by 0 bases and J by 4 bases. The CDR3, as DNA: TGTGCCAGCAGTTTATCCGGACAGGGGGCGGGCTATGGCTACACCTTC. Translation gives CASSLSGQGAGYGYTF.

The chain recombines TRBV19 with TRBJ2-6; possibly TRBD2 for D (5 bases). The CDR3 spans 14 residues. Trimming cost V 9 bases and J 0 bases, with 9 bases left between them. Germline loops: CDR1 LNHDA, CDR2 SQIVND (reference sequence). CDR3 amino acids: CARIRGSGANVLTF. CDR3 coding DNA: TGTGCCAGAATCCGGGGCTCTGGGGCCAACGTCCTGACTTTC.

The chain carries TRBV27 and TRBJ1-6; unclear D gene. V was cut by 4 bases and J by 0 bases, with 4 bases left in between. The length of the CDR3 is 14 residues. CDR1 and CDR2 from the germline V gene are MNHEY and SMNVEV (reference sequence). The chain's CDR3 is CASSSSSYNSPLHF. Written as DNA, the CDR3 is TGTGCCAGCAGTTCCTCCTCCTATAATTCACCCCTCCACTTT.

The gene calls are TRBV7-2 and TRBJ1-2, with D possibly matching TRBD1 (5 bases). Germline V gene lookup returns CDR1 SGHTA and CDR2 FQGNSA. V gave up 6 bases and J gave up 1 base, with 12 bases separating them. The CDR3 has 14 residues. CDR3 sequence: CASRGGTYNYGYTF. The CDR3 nucleotides read TGTGCCAGCAGAGGCGGGACGTATAACTATGGCTACACCTTC.